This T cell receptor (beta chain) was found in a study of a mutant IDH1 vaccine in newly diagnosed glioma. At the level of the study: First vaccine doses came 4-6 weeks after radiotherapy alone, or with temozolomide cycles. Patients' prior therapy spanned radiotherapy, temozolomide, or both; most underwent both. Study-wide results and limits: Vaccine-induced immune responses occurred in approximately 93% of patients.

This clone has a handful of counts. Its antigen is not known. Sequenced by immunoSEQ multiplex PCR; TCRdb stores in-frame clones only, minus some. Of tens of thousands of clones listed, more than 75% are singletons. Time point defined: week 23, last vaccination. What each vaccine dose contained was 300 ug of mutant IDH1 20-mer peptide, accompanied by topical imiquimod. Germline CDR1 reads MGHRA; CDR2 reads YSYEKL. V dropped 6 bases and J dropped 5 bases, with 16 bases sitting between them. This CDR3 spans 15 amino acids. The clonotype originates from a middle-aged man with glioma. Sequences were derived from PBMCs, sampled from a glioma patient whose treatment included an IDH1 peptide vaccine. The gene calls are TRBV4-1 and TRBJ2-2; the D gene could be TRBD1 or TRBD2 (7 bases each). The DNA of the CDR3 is TGCGCCAGCAGGCGAGGGCAGGGGGGGACCGGGGAGCTGTTTTTT. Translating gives CASRRGQGGTGELFF.